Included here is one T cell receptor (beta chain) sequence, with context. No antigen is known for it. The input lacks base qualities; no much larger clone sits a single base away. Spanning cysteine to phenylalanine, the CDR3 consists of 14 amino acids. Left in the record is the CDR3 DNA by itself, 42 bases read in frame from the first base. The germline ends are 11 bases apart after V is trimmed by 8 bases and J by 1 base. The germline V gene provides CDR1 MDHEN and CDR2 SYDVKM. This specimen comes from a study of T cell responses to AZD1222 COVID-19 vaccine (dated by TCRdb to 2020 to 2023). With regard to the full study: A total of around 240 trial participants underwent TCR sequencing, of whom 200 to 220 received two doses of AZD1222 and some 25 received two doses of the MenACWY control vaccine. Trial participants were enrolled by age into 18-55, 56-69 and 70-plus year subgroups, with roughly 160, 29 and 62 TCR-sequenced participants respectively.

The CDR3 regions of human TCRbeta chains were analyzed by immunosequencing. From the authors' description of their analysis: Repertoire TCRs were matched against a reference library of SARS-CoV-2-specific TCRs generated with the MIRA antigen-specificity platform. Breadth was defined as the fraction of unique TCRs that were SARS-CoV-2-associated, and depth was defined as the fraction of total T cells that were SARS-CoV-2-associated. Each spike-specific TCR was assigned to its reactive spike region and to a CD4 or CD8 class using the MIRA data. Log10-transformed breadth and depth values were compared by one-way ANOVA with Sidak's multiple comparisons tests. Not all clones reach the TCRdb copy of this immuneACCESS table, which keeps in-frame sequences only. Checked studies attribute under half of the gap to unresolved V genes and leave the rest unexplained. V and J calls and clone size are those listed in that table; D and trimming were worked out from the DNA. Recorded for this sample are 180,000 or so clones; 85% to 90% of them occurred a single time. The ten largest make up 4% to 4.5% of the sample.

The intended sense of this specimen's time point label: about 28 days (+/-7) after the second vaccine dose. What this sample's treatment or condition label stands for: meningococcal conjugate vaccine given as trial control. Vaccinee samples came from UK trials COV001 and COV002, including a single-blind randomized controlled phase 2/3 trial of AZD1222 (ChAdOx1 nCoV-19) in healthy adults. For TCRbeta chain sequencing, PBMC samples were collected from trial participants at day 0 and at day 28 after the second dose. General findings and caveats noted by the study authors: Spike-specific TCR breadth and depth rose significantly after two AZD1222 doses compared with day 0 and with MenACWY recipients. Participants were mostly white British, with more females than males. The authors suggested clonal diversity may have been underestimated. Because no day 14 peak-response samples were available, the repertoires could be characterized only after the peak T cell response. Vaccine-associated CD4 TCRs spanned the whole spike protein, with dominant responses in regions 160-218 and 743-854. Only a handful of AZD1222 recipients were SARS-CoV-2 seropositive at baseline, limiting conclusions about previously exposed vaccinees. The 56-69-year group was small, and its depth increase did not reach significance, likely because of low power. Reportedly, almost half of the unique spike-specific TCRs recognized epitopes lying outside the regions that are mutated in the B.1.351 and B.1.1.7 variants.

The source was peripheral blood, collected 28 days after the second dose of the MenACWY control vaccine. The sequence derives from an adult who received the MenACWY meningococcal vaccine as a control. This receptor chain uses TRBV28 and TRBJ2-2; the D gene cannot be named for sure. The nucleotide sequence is TGTGCCAGCCAAAACACTCGGAACACCGGGGAGCTGTTTTTT. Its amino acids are CASQNTRNTGELFF.